This T cell receptor beta chain derives from a study of blood T cells in healthy people across ages. The V and J ends lost 7 bases and 2 bases respectively, with 12 bases between them. Per germline, CDR1 LNHDA and CDR2 SQIVND (reference sequence). The CDR3 has 13 residues. Donor samples were obtained from healthy Caucasian individuals from Russia, aged about 6 to 100. At least 7 million PBMCs were isolated per sample. The authors ran a second PCR of 7 to 11 cycles using a sample-barcoded 5' primer and a J-beta primer mix. TCRdb passed the 5' RACE reads through MiXCR, listing each CDR3 protein once. Of 1.5 million to 2 million distinct CDR3 sequences listed, under 30% were seen once; the top ten hold about 8%.

Input material: blood. The TCR comes from a woman aged 25-40 years in good health. The chain links TRBV19 to TRBJ2-7; D is possibly TRBD2 (5 bases). The CDR3 region has the DNA TGTGCCAGTACTTCCGGGATCACCTACGAGCAGTACTTC. Its translation is CASTSGITYEQYF.